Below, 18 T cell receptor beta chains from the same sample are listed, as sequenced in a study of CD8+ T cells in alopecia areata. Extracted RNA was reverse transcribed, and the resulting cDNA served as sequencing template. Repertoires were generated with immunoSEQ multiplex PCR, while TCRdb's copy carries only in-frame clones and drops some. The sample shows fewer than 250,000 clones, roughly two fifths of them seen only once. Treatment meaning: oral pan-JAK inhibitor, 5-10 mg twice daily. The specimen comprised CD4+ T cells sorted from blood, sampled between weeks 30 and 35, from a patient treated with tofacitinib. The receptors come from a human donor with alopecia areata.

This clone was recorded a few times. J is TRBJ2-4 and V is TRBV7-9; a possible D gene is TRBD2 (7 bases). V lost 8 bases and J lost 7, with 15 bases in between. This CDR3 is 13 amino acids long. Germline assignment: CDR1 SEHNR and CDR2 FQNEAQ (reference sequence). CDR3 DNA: TGTGCCAGCGACGAACAGGGAGGGAACATTCAGTACTTC. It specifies CASDEQGGNIQYF.

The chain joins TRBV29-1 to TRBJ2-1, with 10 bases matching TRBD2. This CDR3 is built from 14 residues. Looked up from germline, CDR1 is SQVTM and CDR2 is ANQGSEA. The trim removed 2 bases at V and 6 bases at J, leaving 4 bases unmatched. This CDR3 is CSVESGRAVNEQFF. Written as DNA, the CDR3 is TGCAGCGTTGAAAGCGGGAGGGCGGTCAATGAGCAGTTCTTC.

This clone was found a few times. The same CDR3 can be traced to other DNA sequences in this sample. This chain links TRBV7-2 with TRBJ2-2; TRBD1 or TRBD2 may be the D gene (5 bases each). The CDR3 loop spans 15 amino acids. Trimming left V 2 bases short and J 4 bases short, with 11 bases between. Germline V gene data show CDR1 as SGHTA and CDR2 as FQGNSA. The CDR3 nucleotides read TGTGCCAGCAGCTTAAGGGGCCGGGGCACCGGGGAGCTGTTTTTT. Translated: CASSLRGRGTGELFF.

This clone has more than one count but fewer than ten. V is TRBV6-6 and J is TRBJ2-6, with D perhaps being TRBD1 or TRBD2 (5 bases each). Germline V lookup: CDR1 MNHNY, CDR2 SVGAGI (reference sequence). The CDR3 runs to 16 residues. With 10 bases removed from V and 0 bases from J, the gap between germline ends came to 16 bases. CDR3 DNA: TGTGCCACCACTAGACAGCCTACCTCTGGGGCCAACGTCCTGACTTTC. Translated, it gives CATTRQPTSGANVLTF.

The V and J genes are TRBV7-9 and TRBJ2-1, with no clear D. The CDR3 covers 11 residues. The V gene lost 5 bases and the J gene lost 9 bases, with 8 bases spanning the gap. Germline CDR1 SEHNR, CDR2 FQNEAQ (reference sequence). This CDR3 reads CASSEAVEQFF. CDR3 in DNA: TGTGCCAGCAGCGAGGCGGTTGAGCAGTTCTTC.

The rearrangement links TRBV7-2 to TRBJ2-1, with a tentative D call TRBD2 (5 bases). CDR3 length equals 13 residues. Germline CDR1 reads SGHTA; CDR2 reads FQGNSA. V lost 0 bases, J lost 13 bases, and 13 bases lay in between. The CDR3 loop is CASSLAEARPQFF. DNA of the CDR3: TGTGCCAGCAGCTTAGCGGAGGCGAGACCTCAGTTCTTC.

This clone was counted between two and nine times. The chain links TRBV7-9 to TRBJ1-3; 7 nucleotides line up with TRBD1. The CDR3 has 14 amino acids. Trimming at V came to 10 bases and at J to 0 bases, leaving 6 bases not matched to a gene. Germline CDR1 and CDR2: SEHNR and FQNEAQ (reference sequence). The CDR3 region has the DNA TGTGCCACCAGGGGACAGAGCTCTGGAAACACCATATATTTT. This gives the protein CATRGQSSGNTIYF.

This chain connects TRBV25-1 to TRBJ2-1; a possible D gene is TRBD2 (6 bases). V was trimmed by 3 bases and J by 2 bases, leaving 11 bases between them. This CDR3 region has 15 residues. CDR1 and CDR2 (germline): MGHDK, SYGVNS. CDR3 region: CASSDPAGPYNEQFF. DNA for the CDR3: TGTGCCAGCAGTGATCCCGCGGGACCCTACAATGAGCAGTTCTTC.

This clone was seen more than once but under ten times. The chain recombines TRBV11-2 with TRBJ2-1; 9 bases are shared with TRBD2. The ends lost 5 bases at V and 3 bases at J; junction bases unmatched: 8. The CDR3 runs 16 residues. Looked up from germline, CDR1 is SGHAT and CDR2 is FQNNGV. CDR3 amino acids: CASSPVAGAGYNEQFF. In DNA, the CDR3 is TGTGCCAGCAGCCCCGTAGCGGGAGCGGGCTACAATGAGCAGTTCTTC.

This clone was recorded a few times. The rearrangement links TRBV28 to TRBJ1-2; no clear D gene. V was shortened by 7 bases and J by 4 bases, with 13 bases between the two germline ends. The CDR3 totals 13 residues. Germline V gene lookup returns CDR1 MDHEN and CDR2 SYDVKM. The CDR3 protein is CASTVGFSYGYTF. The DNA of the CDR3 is TGTGCCAGCACCGTGGGGTTCTCCTATGGCTACACCTTC.

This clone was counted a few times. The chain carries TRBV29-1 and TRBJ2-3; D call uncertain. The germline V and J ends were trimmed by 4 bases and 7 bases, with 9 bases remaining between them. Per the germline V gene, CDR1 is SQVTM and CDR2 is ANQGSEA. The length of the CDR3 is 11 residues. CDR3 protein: CSVGSGNTQYF. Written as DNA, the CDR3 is TGCAGCGTTGGGTCTGGAAATACGCAGTATTTT.

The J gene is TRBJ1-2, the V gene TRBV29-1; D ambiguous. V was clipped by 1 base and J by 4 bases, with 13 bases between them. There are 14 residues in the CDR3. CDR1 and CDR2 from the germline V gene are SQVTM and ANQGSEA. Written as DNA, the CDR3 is TGCAGCGTTGAAGCGGTTGGACTGACCTATGGCTACACCTTC. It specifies CSVEAVGLTYGYTF.

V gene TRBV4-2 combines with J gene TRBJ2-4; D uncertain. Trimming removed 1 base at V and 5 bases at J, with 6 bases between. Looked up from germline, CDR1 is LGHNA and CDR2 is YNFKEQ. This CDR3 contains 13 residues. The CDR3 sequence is CASSQGTENIQYF. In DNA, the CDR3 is TGTGCCAGCAGCCAAGGTACCGAAAACATTCAGTACTTC.

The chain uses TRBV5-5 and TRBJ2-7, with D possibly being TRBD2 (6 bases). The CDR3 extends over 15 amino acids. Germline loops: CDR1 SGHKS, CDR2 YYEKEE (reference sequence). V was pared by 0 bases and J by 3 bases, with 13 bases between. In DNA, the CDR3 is TGTGCCAGCAGCTTGGGTGGAGGGCCAGACTACGAGCAGTACTTC. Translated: CASSLGGGPDYEQYF.

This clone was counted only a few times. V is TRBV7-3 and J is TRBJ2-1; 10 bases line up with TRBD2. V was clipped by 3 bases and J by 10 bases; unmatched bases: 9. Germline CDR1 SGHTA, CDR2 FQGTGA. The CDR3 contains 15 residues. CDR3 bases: TGTGCCAGCAGCTTCGGGAACGTAGCGGGAGGCGAGCAGTTCTTC. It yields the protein CASSFGNVAGGEQFF.

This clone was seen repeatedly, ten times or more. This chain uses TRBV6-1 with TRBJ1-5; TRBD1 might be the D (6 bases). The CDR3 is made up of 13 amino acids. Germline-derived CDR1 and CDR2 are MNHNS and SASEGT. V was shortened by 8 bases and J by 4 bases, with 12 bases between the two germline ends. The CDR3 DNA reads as TGTGCCAGCGACAGGACCCGAAATCAGCCCCAGCATTTT. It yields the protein CASDRTRNQPQHF.

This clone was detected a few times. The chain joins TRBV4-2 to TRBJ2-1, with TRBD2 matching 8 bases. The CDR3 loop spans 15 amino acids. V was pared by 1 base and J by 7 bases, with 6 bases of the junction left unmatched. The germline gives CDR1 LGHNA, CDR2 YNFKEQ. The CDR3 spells CASSQAGGLRNEQFF. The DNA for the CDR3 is TGTGCCAGCAGCCAAGCGGGAGGGCTTAGGAATGAGCAGTTCTTC.

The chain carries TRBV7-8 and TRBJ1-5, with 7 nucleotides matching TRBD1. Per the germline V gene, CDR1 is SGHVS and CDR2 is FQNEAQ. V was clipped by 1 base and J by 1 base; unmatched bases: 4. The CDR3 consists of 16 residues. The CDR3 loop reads CASSLEGQSSNQPQHF. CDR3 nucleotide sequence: TGTGCCAGCAGCTTAGAGGGACAGTCAAGCAATCAGCCCCAGCATTTT.